This passage covers 7 T cell receptor beta chains from one sample sequenced in a study of Graves' ophthalmopathy and Graves' hyperthyroidism. Amplification from RNA transcripts yielded the TCR beta CDR3 regions. First-round RT-PCR with HTBI primers preceded a second-round multiplex PCR. TCRdb analysed the multiplex PCR reads with MiXCR anew, one entry per CDR3 protein. The profile shows about 210,000 distinct CDR3 sequences, approximately 29% of them singletons. The sample consisted of peripheral blood. These receptor sequences come from a man aged 45-65 years with Graves' ophthalmopathy.

The chain is built from TRBV6-1 and TRBJ2-7; 8 bases align to TRBD2. Germline assignment: CDR1 MNHNS and CDR2 SASEGT. This CDR3 contains 14 residues. V was pared by 5 bases and J by 3 bases, with 6 bases of the junction left unmatched. The CDR3: CASSSQRELYEQYF. Here the CDR3 DNA reads TGTGCCAGCAGTAGCCAGCGGGAGCTCTACGAGCAGTACTTC.

This clonotype was seen repeatedly, ten times or more. J is TRBJ2-5 and V is TRBV7-3, with D tentatively TRBD1 (5 bases). There are 14 residues in the CDR3. V gave up 3 bases and J gave up 3 bases, with 11 bases separating them. From germline, CDR1 is SGHTA and CDR2 FQGTGA. The CDR3 loop is CASSFLQDKETQYF. In DNA, the CDR3 is TGTGCCAGCAGCTTCCTACAGGATAAAGAGACCCAGTACTTC.

In this sample, this clonotype turned up many times. V is TRBV12-5 and J is TRBJ2-2, with D possibly being TRBD1 (6 bases). V lost 10 bases and J lost 4, with 19 bases in between. CDR1 LGHNT and CDR2 FRNRAP come from the germline V gene. CDR3 length equals 15 residues. CDR3 DNA sequence: TGTGCTACCTCCCCACAGGGCGGAATCACCGGGGAGCTGTTTTTT. It codes for CATSPQGGITGELFF. The whole variable domain, remainder taken from reference TRBV12-5 and TRBJ2-2, is DARVTQTPRHKVTEMGQEVTMRCQPILGHNTVFWYRQTMMQGLELLAYFRNRAPLDDSGMPKDRFSAEMPDATLATLKIQPSEPRDSAVYFCATSPQGGITGELFFGEGSRLTVL.

This rearrangement joins TRBV12-3 or TRBV12-4 to TRBJ1-5; D is undetermined. The CDR3 has 16 amino acids. Trimming removed 5 bases from V and 1 base from J, with 15 bases in between. For the CDR3, the DNA is TGTGCCAGCAGTGGCGGCTTGGACGGGAGCAATCAGCCCCAGCATTTT. Amino acids: CASSGGLDGSNQPQHF.

This clonotype has a count of ten or more. The genes are TRBV20-1 and TRBJ2-7; D remains unclear. V was pared by 0 bases and J by 3 bases, with 0 bases between. Germline CDR1 is DFQATT and CDR2 is SNEGSKA (reference sequence). The CDR3 is made up of 10 amino acids. CDR3 residues: CSARDYEQYF. The CDR3 DNA sequence: TGCAGTGCTAGAGACTACGAGCAGTACTTC.

The chain joins TRBV12-3 or TRBV12-4 to TRBJ1-1; D remains ambiguous. There are 14 residues in the CDR3. Trimming pared 4 bases from V and 9 bases from J, leaving 18 bases between. DNA of the CDR3: TGTGCCAGCAGTTCTACAAACAGCAAGGTGAAAGCTTTCTTT. It codes for CASSSTNSKVKAFF.

Ten or more counts support this clonotype. The chain joins TRBV30 to TRBJ2-7; D unresolved. The CDR3 extends over 11 amino acids. Trimming removed 7 bases from V and 3 bases from J, with 10 bases in between. CDR1 and CDR2 from the germline V gene are GTSNPN and SVGIG (reference sequence). The CDR3 reads CAYTTIYEQYF. DNA of the CDR3: TGTGCCTACACCACGATCTACGAGCAGTACTTC. The complete variable domain, with remaining parts taken from reference TRBV30 and TRBJ2-7, reads SQTIHQWPATLVQPVGSPLSLECTVEGTSNPNLYWYRQAAGRGLQLLFYSVGIGQISSEVPQNLSASRPQDRQFILSSKKLLLSDSGFYLCAYTTIYEQYFGPGTRLTVT.